The clone carrying this T cell receptor (beta chain) was observed at least ten times. Its antigen is undetermined. This CDR3 is also generated by other DNA sequences in the sample. Both groups were predominantly of Caucasian heritage. Blood samples were heparinized, roughly 5 to 8.5 ml per donor. This entry belongs to a study of T cell clonality in common variable immunodeficiency. Study findings and constraints: Shared TCRbeta clones were fewer between CVID subjects than controls.

Control and CVID samples contributed equal amounts of genomic DNA. The repertoire was sequenced with immunoSEQ multiplex PCR; TCRdb's copy has only in-frame clones and lacks some. Found here are about 81,000 clones, no singletons; the ten largest cover around 0.82%. The source of this sequence is a person aged 18-70 years in good health. The specimen was peripheral blood mononuclear cells.

The DNA read from the CDR3 is TGTGCCAGCAGCTTAGACAGGGGC. Its translation is CASSLDRG. The CDR3, in full, reads CASSLDRGYTF. The J gene is TRBJ1-2, the V gene TRBV7-9; TRBD1 is a possible D gene (5 bases). The read is 3 residues too short to cover the CDR3 end, so that end is filled in from the germline J gene. The CDR3 consists of 11 residues. Per germline, CDR1 SEHNR and CDR2 FQNEAQ (reference sequence).